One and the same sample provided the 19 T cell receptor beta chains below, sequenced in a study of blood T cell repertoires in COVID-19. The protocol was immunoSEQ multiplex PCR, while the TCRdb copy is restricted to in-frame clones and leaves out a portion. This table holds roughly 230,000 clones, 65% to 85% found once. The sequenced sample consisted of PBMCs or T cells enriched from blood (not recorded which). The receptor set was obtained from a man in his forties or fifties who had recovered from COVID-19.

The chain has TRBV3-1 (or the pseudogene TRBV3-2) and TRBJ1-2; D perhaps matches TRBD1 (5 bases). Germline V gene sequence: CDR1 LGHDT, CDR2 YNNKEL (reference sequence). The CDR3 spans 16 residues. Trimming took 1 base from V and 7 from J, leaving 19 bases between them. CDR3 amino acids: CASSQGGVARVGGYTF. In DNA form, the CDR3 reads TGTGCCAGCAGCCAAGGGGGGGTAGCCCGAGTGGGTGGCTACACCTTC.

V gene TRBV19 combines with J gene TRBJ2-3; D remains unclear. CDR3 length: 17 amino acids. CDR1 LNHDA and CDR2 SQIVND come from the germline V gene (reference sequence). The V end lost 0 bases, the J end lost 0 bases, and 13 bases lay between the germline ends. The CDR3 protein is CASSIDAWRVSTDTQYF. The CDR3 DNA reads TGTGCCAGTAGTATAGATGCGTGGAGAGTCAGCACAGATACGCAGTATTTT.

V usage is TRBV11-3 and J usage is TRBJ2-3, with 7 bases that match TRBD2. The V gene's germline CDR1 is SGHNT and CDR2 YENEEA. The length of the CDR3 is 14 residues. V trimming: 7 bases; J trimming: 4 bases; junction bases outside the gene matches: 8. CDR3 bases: TGTGCCAGCAAAGGGGCGGGAGCCCCAGATACGCAGTATTTT. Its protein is CASKGAGAPDTQYF.

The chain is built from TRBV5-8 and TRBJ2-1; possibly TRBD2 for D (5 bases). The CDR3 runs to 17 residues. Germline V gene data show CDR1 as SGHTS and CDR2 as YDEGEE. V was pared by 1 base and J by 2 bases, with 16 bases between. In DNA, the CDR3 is TGTGCCAGCAGCTTGAAGGTAACTAGGGTTCCCTACAATGAGCAGTTCTTC. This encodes CASSLKVTRVPYNEQFF.

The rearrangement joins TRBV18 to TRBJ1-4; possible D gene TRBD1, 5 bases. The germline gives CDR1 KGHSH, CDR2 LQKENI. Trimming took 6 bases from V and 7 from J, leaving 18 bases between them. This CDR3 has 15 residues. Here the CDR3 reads CASSLGGATSEKLFF. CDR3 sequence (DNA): TGTGCCAGCTCGCTAGGAGGGGCGACGAGTGAAAAACTGTTTTTT.

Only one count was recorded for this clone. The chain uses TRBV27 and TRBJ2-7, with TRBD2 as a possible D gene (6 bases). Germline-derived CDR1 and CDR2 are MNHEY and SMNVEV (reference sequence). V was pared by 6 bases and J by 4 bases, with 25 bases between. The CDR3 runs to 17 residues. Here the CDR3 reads CASSPRVGLPPVYEQYF. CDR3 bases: TGTGCCAGCAGCCCCCGGGTGGGACTTCCGCCTGTTTACGAGCAGTACTTC.

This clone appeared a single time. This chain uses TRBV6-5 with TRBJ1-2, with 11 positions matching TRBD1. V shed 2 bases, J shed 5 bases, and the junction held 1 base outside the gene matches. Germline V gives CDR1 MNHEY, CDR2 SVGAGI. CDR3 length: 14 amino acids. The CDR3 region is CASSYGTGGYGYTF. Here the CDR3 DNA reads TGTGCCAGCAGTTACGGGACAGGGGGTTATGGCTACACCTTC.

This CDR3 reads CASSPATGLSHEQYF. The CDR3 coding sequence is TGTGCCAGTAGTCCCGCCACAGGCCTCTCGCACGAGCAGTACTTC. This rearrangement joins TRBV19 to TRBJ2-7; D is possibly TRBD1 (5 bases). This CDR3 has 15 residues. Germline values: CDR1 LNHDA, CDR2 SQIVND (reference sequence). V lost 5 bases and J lost 5, with 19 bases in between. The full variable domain, with the rest looked up from reference TRBV19 and TRBJ2-7, is DGGITQSPKYLFRKEGQNVTLSCEQNLNHDAMYWYRQDPGQGLRLIYYSQIVNDFQKGDIAEGYSVSREKKESFPLTVTSAQKNPTAFYLCASSPATGLSHEQYFGPGTRLTVT.

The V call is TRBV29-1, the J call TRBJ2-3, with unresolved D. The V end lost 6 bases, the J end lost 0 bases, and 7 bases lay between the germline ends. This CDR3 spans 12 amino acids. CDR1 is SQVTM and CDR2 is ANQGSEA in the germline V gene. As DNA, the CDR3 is TGCAGCGTGTTAGAGAGCACAGATACGCAGTATTTT. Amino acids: CSVLESTDTQYF.

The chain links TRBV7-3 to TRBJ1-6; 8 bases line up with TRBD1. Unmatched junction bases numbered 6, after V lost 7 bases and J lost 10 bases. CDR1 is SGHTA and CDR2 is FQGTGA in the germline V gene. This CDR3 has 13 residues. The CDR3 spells CASNTGGGSPLHF. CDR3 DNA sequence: TGTGCCAGCAACACAGGGGGGGGATCACCCCTCCACTTT.

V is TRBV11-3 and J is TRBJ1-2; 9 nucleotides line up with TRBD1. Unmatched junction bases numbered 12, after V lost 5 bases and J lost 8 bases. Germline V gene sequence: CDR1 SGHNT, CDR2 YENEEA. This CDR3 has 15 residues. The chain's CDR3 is CASSLTGTGKEGYTF. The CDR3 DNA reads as TGTGCCAGCAGCCTAACCGGGACAGGGAAGGAAGGCTACACCTTC.

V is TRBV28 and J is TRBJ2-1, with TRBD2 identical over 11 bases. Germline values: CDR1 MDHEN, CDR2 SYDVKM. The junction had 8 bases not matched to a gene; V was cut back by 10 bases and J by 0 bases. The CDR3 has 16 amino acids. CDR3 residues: CAISSGRPPSYNEQFF. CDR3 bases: TGTGCCATCTCTAGCGGGAGGCCCCCCTCCTACAATGAGCAGTTCTTC.

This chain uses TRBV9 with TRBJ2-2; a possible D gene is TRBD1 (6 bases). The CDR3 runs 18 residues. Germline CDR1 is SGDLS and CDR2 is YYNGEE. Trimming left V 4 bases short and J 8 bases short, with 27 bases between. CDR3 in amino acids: CASSPTYTGSRDRGELFF. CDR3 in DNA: TGTGCCAGCAGCCCCACATACACAGGGTCCAGAGATAGGGGGGAGCTGTTTTTT. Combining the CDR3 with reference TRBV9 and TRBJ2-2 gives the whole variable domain DSGVTQTPKHLITATGQRVTLRCSPRSGDLSVYWYQQSLDQGLQFLIQYYNGEERAKGNILERFSAQQFPDLHSELNLSSLELGDSALYFCASSPTYTGSRDRGELFFGEGSRLTVL.

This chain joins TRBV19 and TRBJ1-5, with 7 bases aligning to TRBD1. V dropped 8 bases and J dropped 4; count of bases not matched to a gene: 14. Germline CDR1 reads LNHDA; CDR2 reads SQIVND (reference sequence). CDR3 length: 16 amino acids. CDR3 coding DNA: TGTGCCAGTTCCAGGATTGCAGGGGGTAGGAATCAGCCCCAGCATTTT. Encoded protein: CASSRIAGGRNQPQHF. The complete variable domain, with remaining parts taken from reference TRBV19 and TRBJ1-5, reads DGGITQSPKYLFRKEGQNVTLSCEQNLNHDAMYWYRQDPGQGLRLIYYSQIVNDFQKGDIAEGYSVSREKKESFPLTVTSAQKNPTAFYLCASSRIAGGRNQPQHFGDGTRLSIL.

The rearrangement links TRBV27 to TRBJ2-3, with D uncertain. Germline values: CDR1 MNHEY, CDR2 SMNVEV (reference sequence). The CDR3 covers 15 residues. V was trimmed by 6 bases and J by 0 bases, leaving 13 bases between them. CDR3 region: CASSAISASTDTQYF. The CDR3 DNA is TGTGCCAGCAGCGCGATTTCCGCTAGCACAGATACGCAGTATTTT.

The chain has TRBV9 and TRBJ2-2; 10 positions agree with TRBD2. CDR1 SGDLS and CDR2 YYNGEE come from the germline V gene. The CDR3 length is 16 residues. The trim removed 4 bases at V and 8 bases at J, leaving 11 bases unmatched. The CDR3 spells CASSRTSGARGGELFF. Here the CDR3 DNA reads TGTGCCAGCAGCCGGACTAGCGGAGCAAGAGGAGGGGAGCTGTTTTTT. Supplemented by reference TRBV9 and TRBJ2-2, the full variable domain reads DSGVTQTPKHLITATGQRVTLRCSPRSGDLSVYWYQQSLDQGLQFLIQYYNGEERAKGNILERFSAQQFPDLHSELNLSSLELGDSALYFCASSRTSGARGGELFFGEGSRLTVL.

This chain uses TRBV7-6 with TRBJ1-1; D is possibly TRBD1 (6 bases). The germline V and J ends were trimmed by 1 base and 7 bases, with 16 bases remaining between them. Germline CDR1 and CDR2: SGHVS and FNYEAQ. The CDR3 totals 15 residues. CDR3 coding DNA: TGTGCCAGCAGCTTAGGGGGGTTAAGGGGGAGTGAAGCTTTCTTT. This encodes CASSLGGLRGSEAFF. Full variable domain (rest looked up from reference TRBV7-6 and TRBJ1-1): GAGVSQSPRYKVTKRGQDVALRCDPISGHVSLYWYRQALGQGPEFLTYFNYEAQQDKSGLPNDRFSAERPEGSISTLTIQRTEQRDSAMYRCASSLGGLRGSEAFFGQGTRLTVV.

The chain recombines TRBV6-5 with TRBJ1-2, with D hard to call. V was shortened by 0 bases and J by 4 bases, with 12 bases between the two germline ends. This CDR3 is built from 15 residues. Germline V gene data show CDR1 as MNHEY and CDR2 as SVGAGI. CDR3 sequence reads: CASSYSVGGSYGYTF. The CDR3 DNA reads TGTGCCAGCAGTTACTCGGTCGGCGGTAGCTATGGCTACACCTTC.

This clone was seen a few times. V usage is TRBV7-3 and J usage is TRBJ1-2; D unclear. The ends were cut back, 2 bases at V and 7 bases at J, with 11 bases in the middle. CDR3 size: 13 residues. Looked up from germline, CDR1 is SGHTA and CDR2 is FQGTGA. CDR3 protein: CASSLEASGGYTF. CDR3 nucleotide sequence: TGTGCCAGCAGCTTAGAGGCCTCTGGTGGCTACACCTTC.